A selection of T cell receptor beta chains follows, all from one sample in a study of CD8+CD57+ T cells in acquired aplastic anemia. TCRdb reprocessed the reads with MiXCR, giving one entry per CDR3 protein. The sample lists 400,000 to 600,000 distinct CDR3 sequences; around 30% were seen once. Sequencing was done on a sample of sorted CD4+, CD8+, or CD8+CD57+ T cells (not recorded which) from PBMCs. All receptors derive from a human donor with aplastic anemia. Both conserved end residues are part of each CDR3. A D gene is named only where the DNA matches it firmly. A clone size is listed for some rows: how often the clone was seen (once, few, many), or a class if it is expanded.

v_call,d_call,clone_size,j_call,cdr3_aa,cdr3_nt
TRBV7-3,NA,NA,TRBJ1-1,CASSQEVYRTRATEAFF,TGTGCCAGCAGCCAAGAAGTCTACCGGACAAGGGCGACTGAAGCTTTCTTT
TRBV6-5,NA,few,TRBJ1-5,CASSYDSRPSNQPQHF,TGTGCCAGCAGTTACGACAGCCGCCCTAGCAATCAGCCCCAGCATTTT
TRBV7-9,NA,many,TRBJ2-1,CASSLDHNEQFF,TGTGCCAGCAGCTTAGACCACAATGAGCAGTTCTTC
TRBV9,TRBD2,many,TRBJ2-7,CASSVVASGRDHEQYF,TGTGCCAGCAGCGTAGTGGCTAGCGGGAGGGACCACGAGCAGTACTTC
TRBV9,NA,NA,TRBJ1-2,CASSVSGGANIGYTF,TGTGCCAGCAGCGTATCTGGAGGGGCTAATATAGGCTACACCTTC
TRBV19,TRBD1,few,TRBJ2-4,CATKQGTKNIQYF,TGTGCCACCAAACAGGGGACCAAAAACATTCAGTACTTC
TRBV9,NA,once,TRBJ1-2,CASSVDGQGSGGYTF,TGTGCCAGCAGCGTAGACGGGCAGGGTTCAGGTGGCTACACCTTC
TRBV2,NA,many,TRBJ2-5,CASRERTEQETQYF,TGTGCCAGCAGGGAACGGACAGAACAAGAGACCCAGTACTTC
TRBV3-1,NA,once,TRBJ1-5,CASSQTMAGAQPQHF,TGTGCCAGCAGCCAAACCATGGCAGGGGCTCAGCCCCAGCATTTT
TRBV2,NA,NA,TRBJ1-1,CASSPLPGKIEAFF,TGTGCCAGCAGCCCCCTCCCGGGAAAGATTGAAGCTTTCTTT
TRBV12-3/TRBV12-4,TRBD1,many,TRBJ1-2,CASSLGGGNGYTF,TGTGCCAGCAGTTTGGGAGGGGGCAACGGCTACACCTTC
TRBV19,NA,many,TRBJ1-1,CASSIVERGYTEAFF,TGTGCCAGTAGTATAGTCGAGAGGGGTTACACTGAAGCTTTCTTT
TRBV10-3,NA,NA,TRBJ1-4,CASSVLPRTVF,TGTGCCAGCAGTGTATTGCCACGGACAGTTTTT
TRBV20-1,TRBD2,NA,TRBJ2-3,CSATSEKSTDTQYF,TGCAGTGCGACTAGCGAGAAAAGCACAGATACGCAGTATTTT
TRBV20-1,TRBD1,many,TRBJ1-2,CSATDRGYGYTF,TGCAGTGCGACGGACAGGGGCTATGGCTACACCTTC
TRBV10-3,NA,many,TRBJ1-1,CAIRGGWETGTEAFF,TGTGCCATCAGGGGGGGGTGGGAGACAGGCACTGAAGCTTTCTTT
TRBV30,NA,NA,TRBJ1-2,CAWIVQGGYGYTF,TGTGCCTGGATCGTACAGGGTGGCTATGGCTACACCTTC
TRBV13,TRBD1,few,TRBJ2-1,CASSLSVDRVVGNEQFF,TGTGCCAGCAGCTTATCGGTCGACAGGGTAGTCGGTAATGAGCAGTTCTTC
TRBV20-1,NA,NA,TRBJ1-1,CSGPTSNTEAFF,TGCAGTGGCCCTACATCGAACACTGAAGCTTTCTTT
TRBV20-1,TRBD2,NA,TRBJ2-5,CSASGLAGGQETQYF,TGCAGTGCTTCCGGACTAGCGGGGGGACAAGAGACCCAGTACTTC
TRBV30,NA,many,TRBJ2-7,CAWSVGNAYEQYF,TGTGCCTGGAGTGTTGGCAACGCCTACGAGCAGTACTTC
TRBV29-1,NA,many,TRBJ1-1,CSVGNTEAFF,TGCAGCGTTGGGAACACTGAAGCTTTCTTT
TRBV20-1,NA,many,TRBJ2-3,CSASVFSTDTQYF,TGCAGTGCTAGTGTTTTCAGCACAGATACGCAGTATTTT